One sample yielded the 3 T cell receptor beta chains listed below, sequenced in a study of shared clonotypes between healthy human individuals. Some clones are missing from TCRdb's copy, which holds only in-frame ones; the method was immunoSEQ multiplex PCR. The table has around 2.1 million clones, approximately 94% seen once. The sample taken for sequencing was naive CD4+ T cells sorted from blood. Subset reported: CD45RA+ positively selected. These receptors came from a man aged 18 to 30 in good health.

Regarding this clone: Other DNA sequences from this sample encode an identical CDR3 as well. The chain recombines TRBV5-1 with TRBJ1-6; 8 nucleotides match TRBD1. The CDR3 totals 15 residues. After removal of 0 bases from V and 7 bases from J, the junction contained 3 bases not matched to a gene. CDR1 and CDR2 from the germline V gene are SGHRS and YFSETQ. The CDR3 region has the DNA TGCGCCAGCAGCTTGGGGCAGGGGGCGAATTCACCCCTCCACTTT. Amino acid sequence: CASSLGQGANSPLHF. Full variable domain (missing parts from reference TRBV5-1 and TRBJ1-6): KAGVTQTPRYLIKTRGQQVTLSCSPISGHRSVSWYQQTPGQGLQFLFEYFSETQRNKGNFPGRFSGRQFSNSRSEMNVSTLELGDSALYLCASSLGQGANSPLHFGNGTRLTVT.

The chain recombines TRBV18 with TRBJ2-7, with TRBD1 as a possible D gene (6 bases). V lost 1 base, J lost 9 bases, and 16 bases lay in between. CDR3 length equals 14 residues. Germline CDR1 and CDR2: KGHSH and LQKENI. The CDR3 nucleotides read TGTGCCAGCTCACCACGGTACAGGGATGGTAGGCAGTACTTC. It is translated as CASSPRYRDGRQYF.

The V call is TRBV7-6, the J call TRBJ2-1; D possibly uses TRBD1 or TRBD2 (5 bases each). The CDR3 has 17 residues. Trimming took off 1 base at V and 0 bases at J, with 13 bases between the two ends. Germline CDR1 is SGHVS and CDR2 is FNYEAQ. Here the CDR3 reads CASSLGPMGDSYNEQFF. DNA for the CDR3: TGTGCCAGCAGCTTAGGTCCTATGGGGGACTCCTACAATGAGCAGTTCTTC.